This TCR beta chain was profiled in a study of blood T cell repertoires in COVID-19 (dated by TCRdb to about 2020). In the study overall: Samples covering the acute and convalescent phases of COVID-19 were provided by collaborators in the United States, Italy and Spain. The prospective study material was composed of cDNA or gDNA derived from T cells, B-cell-depleted T cells, or PBMCs. Deeply sampled blood TCRbeta repertoires from subjects exposed to, actively infected with, or recovered from COVID-19 were included in the dataset. The repertoires were made available in a free public database intended to serve as a resource for research on the immune response to SARS-CoV-2. Samples came from the ongoing ImmuneRACE study (first 160 participants) plus 1,254 subjects from 6 global collaborators. A de-identified subject ID, COVID-19 status, age in years and sex were almost always included in the sample metadata. Where available, HLA class I and class II types were obtained from metadata supplied by the sample provider rather than from assay-based typing. What the work shows at the level of the full study, not this receptor alone: How much clinical and demographic metadata was included differed by source and by participant, and the metadata was provided uncurated.

TCRbeta CDR3 regions were amplified from genomic DNA using the immunoSEQ Assay, a bias-controlled multiplex PCR. For the original study's pipeline: The number of nucleated cells in each sample was estimated from the amplification of reference gene primers within the assay. To quantify the absolute abundance of each unique TCRbeta CDR3 rearrangement, sequence reads were collapsed and filtered. For each sample, productive Simpson clonality was calculated as the square root of Simpson's diversity index over productive rearrangements. TCRdb stores this immuneACCESS table with in-frame sequences only. Part of the clones is absent; in the studies checked, under half of the shortfall reflects unresolved V genes, and no reason is known for the rest. That table is the source of V, J and clone size, and D and trimming were worked out from the DNA. Within this sample are around 17,000 clones, with under 95% of them counted one time only. Around 4% of the sample belongs to the ten largest clones.

The CDR3 numbers 19 residues from cysteine through phenylalanine. The entry retains the CDR3 DNA only, 57 bases that are in frame from base 1. Trimming leaves V shorter by 0 bases and J shorter by 2 bases, with the junction holding 12 bases beyond the gene matches. As encoded in the germline V gene, CDR1 is SGHVS while CDR2 is FNYEAQ. A word on this clone: Its binding antigen is unknown. The record has no base qualities; no much larger clone is one base away.

Collaborating institutions collected whole blood in K2EDTA tubes following their own protocols. Collaborator samples were shipped for TCRbeta analysis as frozen whole blood, isolated PBMCs, or DNA extracted from either sample type. The TCR was taken from a man aged 55 to 70 with active COVID-19. This sequence uses TRBV7-6 and TRBJ2-3, with TRBD2 matching 9 junction bases. Sequences were obtained from peripheral blood. CDR3 sequence: CASSLAPGASGASTDTQYF. In nucleotide form, the sequence is TGTGCCAGCAGCTTAGCCCCGGGCGCTAGCGGGGCGTCCACAGATACGCAGTATTTT.